A single sample is the source of the 7 T cell receptor beta chains below, sequenced in a study of T cells in Graves' hyperthyroidism and ophthalmopathy. The investigators amplified TCR beta CDR3 regions from RNA transcripts. When the TCR CDR3 underwent first-round RT-PCR, the HTBI primer set was used. TCRdb used MiXCR to reprocess the multiplex PCR reads, holding one entry per CDR3 protein. The sample shows roughly 500,000 distinct CDR3 sequences, roughly 13% of them seen only once. The sequenced sample consisted of blood. The receptor source for this set is a woman in her thirties with Graves' hyperthyroidism that later progressed to Graves' ophthalmopathy.

This clonotype was observed at least ten times. This sequence may be a read error, since a much larger clone differs from it by one base. The chain uses TRBV6-2 or TRBV6-3 and TRBJ2-1, with 14 bases aligning to TRBD2. Germline CDR1 reads MNHEY; CDR2 reads SVGEGT. The junction had 2 bases not matched to a gene; V was cut back by 5 bases and J by 2 bases. This CDR3 is built from 16 residues. The CDR3 region is CASSRTSGRPYNEQFF. CDR3 DNA sequence: TGTGCCAGCAGTCGGACTAGCGGGAGGCCCTACAATGAGCAGTTCTTC.

This chain connects TRBV28 to TRBJ1-1, with D possibly being TRBD1 (5 bases). Germline CDR1 MDHEN, CDR2 SYDVKM. The CDR3 is 19 residues long. Trimming removed 5 bases from V and 1 base from J, with 26 bases in between. The CDR3 region is CASSRFGWSRAGRNTEAFF. The CDR3 DNA follows: TGTGCCAGCAGTAGGTTCGGCTGGTCCAGGGCAGGGAGGAACACTGAAGCTTTCTTT.

The V gene is TRBV7-3, the J gene TRBJ2-3; D is perhaps TRBD2 (6 bases). From germline, CDR1 is SGHTA and CDR2 FQGTGA. CDR3 length: 15 residues. Trimming removed 1 base at V and 2 bases at J, with 10 bases between. The CDR3 spells CASSLISGVTDTQYF. In nucleotides, the CDR3 is TGTGCCAGCAGCTTAATCTCGGGAGTCACAGATACGCAGTATTTT. Together with reference TRBV7-3 and TRBJ2-3, the CDR3 gives the full variable domain: GAGVSQTPSNKVTEKGKYVELRCDPISGHTALYWYRQSLGQGPEFLIYFQGTGAADDSGLPNDRFFAVRPEGSVSTLKIQRTERGDSAVYLCASSLISGVTDTQYFGPGTRLTVL.

This clonotype appeared many times. The chain joins TRBV12-3 or TRBV12-4 to TRBJ1-1; TRBD1 matches at 9 bases. The CDR3 has 16 amino acids. With 5 bases clipped from V and 0 bases from J, the junction kept 7 bases outside the gene matches. The CDR3 DNA is TGTGCCAGCAGTCCCGGGACAGGGAGAATGAACACTGAAGCTTTCTTT. As protein: CASSPGTGRMNTEAFF.

This clonotype showed up just a few times. The chain links TRBV11-2 to TRBJ1-6; no firm D call. This CDR3 spans 14 amino acids. Deletions cut 2 bases from V and 5 bases from J, with 7 bases between. Germline V gives CDR1 SGHAT, CDR2 FQNNGV. In nucleotides, the CDR3 is TGTGCCAGCAGCTTAACTCGGGATAATTCACCCCTCCACTTT. Translated, it gives CASSLTRDNSPLHF.

The rearrangement uses TRBV7-3 and TRBJ2-3, with 7 bases that match TRBD2. The CDR3 contains 14 residues. Germline CDR1 reads SGHTA; CDR2 reads FQGTGA. Trimming took 5 bases from V and 1 from J; bases not matched to a gene: 3. The CDR3 bases are TGTGCCAGCAGCGAAGCGGGACGCACAGATACGCAGTATTTT. Translated: CASSEAGRTDTQYF.

This chain joins TRBV7-2 and TRBJ2-7; no clear D. The CDR3 sequence is 14 residues long. Trimming removed 1 base at V and 2 bases at J, with 9 bases between. Germline V gene sequence: CDR1 SGHTA, CDR2 FQGNSA. The CDR3 loop reads CASSLDPTAYEQYF. For the CDR3, the DNA is TGTGCCAGCAGCTTAGACCCGACGGCCTACGAGCAGTACTTC.